Listed below are T cell receptor beta chains from one sample, sequenced in a study of blood T cell repertoires in COVID-19. Measured with immunoSEQ multiplex PCR; TCRdb has only the in-frame clones, and not every one. The data contain 120,000 to 150,000 clones, about nine tenths of them seen just once; the ten biggest clones take up roughly 2.1%. Sample: peripheral blood. The receptors come from a human donor in a cohort sampled during active COVID-19. The CDR3 runs from the conserved cysteine through the conserved F or W. Fields, in order: D gene, clone size, V gene, J gene, CDR3 DNA, CDR3 protein. The D gene is left open where the match is weak. The listing skips clone size in some rows; elsewhere it reads once, few, many or a size class.

D: TRBD2; size: NA; V: TRBV6-5; J: TRBJ2-1; DNA: TGTGCCAGCACCTTAGCGGGAAGCAGTGAGCAGTTCTTC; CDR3: CASTLAGSSEQFF
D: TRBD1; size: NA; V: TRBV7-9; J: TRBJ2-7; DNA: TGTGCCAGCAGTTTCGGACAGGGGGACGAAGACGAGCAGTACTTC; CDR3: CASSFGQGDEDEQYF
D: NA; size: NA; V: TRBV28; J: TRBJ2-3; DNA: TGTGCCAGCAGTTTAGGTACGCGTACGCAGTATTTT; CDR3: CASSLGTRTQYF
D: TRBD2; size: NA; V: TRBV7-2; J: TRBJ2-5; DNA: TGTGCCAGCAGCCCCGGGACTAGCGGGGCCGAGACCCAGTACTTC; CDR3: CASSPGTSGAETQYF
D: TRBD1; size: NA; V: TRBV7-9; J: TRBJ2-7; DNA: TGTGCCAGCAGCTTAACCGGGACAGGGACCTACGAGCAGTACTTC; CDR3: CASSLTGTGTYEQYF
D: NA; size: NA; V: TRBV7-9; J: TRBJ2-1; DNA: TGTGCCAGCAGCTTGGGCCTCTACAATGAGCAGTTCTTC; CDR3: CASSLGLYNEQFF
D: NA; size: NA; V: TRBV19; J: TRBJ1-6; DNA: TGTGCCAGTAGTAGCCGGGGAGCCTCCTATAATTCACCCCTCCACTTT; CDR3: CASSSRGASYNSPLHF
D: TRBD1; size: NA; V: TRBV23-1; J: TRBJ2-4; DNA: TGCGCCAGCAGTCAATCACTTTCAGGGACAGCAACGTTAGCCAAAAACATTCAGTACTTC; CDR3: CASSQSLSGTATLAKNIQYF
D: NA; size: NA; V: TRBV7-2; J: TRBJ1-1; DNA: TGTGCCAGCGGGGAGCAGAGGAACACTGAAGCTTTCTTT; CDR3: CASGEQRNTEAFF
D: TRBD1; size: NA; V: TRBV3-1/TRBV3-2; J: TRBJ2-7; DNA: TGTGCCAGCAGCGGGACAGGGGTGTCTTACGAGCAGTACTTC; CDR3: CASSGTGVSYEQYF
D: TRBD1; size: NA; V: TRBV6-2/TRBV6-3; J: TRBJ2-1; DNA: TGTGCCAGCAGTTACCCCGACAGGGGGGCGTTCTTC; CDR3: CASSYPDRGAFF
D: TRBD1; size: NA; V: TRBV10-3; J: TRBJ2-5; DNA: TGTGCCACTATGCGACAGGGTCAAGAGACCCAGTACTTC; CDR3: CATMRQGQETQYF
D: NA; size: NA; V: TRBV6-5; J: TRBJ2-3; DNA: TGTGCCAGCAAGTTGCAGGAGGGGACAGATACGCAGTATTTT; CDR3: CASKLQEGTDTQYF
D: TRBD1; size: NA; V: TRBV6-5; J: TRBJ2-1; DNA: TGTGCCAGCAGCGGAGACAGGGGCTCCTACAATGAGCAGTTCTTC; CDR3: CASSGDRGSYNEQFF
D: TRBD1; size: NA; V: TRBV28; J: TRBJ1-5; DNA: TGTGCCAGCAGTCCCGGCGGGACAGTTGGTGGGGCATATAGCAATCAGCCCCAGCATTTT; CDR3: CASSPGGTVGGAYSNQPQHF
D: TRBD2; size: NA; V: TRBV19; J: TRBJ2-3; DNA: TGTGCCAGTAGTACGGGACTAGCGGGGGGTCAAGATACGCAGTATTTT; CDR3: CASSTGLAGGQDTQYF
D: NA; size: NA; V: TRBV6-2/TRBV6-3; J: TRBJ1-2; DNA: TGTGCCAGCAGTTACCCGAGGGGACAACTCTATGGCTACACCTTC; CDR3: CASSYPRGQLYGYTF
D: TRBD1; size: NA; V: TRBV4-3; J: TRBJ1-2; DNA: TGCGCCAGCAGCCAAGATTGGGGGACAGGGCGTCCTCTTTTATCTGGCTACACCTTC; CDR3: CASSQDWGTGRPLLSGYTF
D: TRBD2; size: NA; V: TRBV7-2; J: TRBJ2-5; DNA: TGTGCCAGCACCCAGGGGTCTAGCGGGAGGCTGGAGACCCAGTACTTC; CDR3: CASTQGSSGRLETQYF
D: NA; size: NA; V: TRBV9; J: TRBJ1-1; DNA: TGTGCCAGCAGCGGCGCCGATGGGAGTCGGCGGGGCACTGAAGCTTTCTTT; CDR3: CASSGADGSRRGTEAFF
D: NA; size: NA; V: TRBV3-1/TRBV3-2; J: TRBJ2-7; DNA: TGTGCCAGCAGCCATAATAGTCTGACTTACGAGCAGTACTTC; CDR3: CASSHNSLTYEQYF
D: TRBD1; size: NA; V: TRBV28; J: TRBJ1-4; DNA: TGTGCCAGCAGTTACTCGGGGACAGGCGGAAATGAAAAACTGTTTTTT; CDR3: CASSYSGTGGNEKLFF
D: NA; size: NA; V: TRBV24-1; J: TRBJ1-4; DNA: TGTGCCACCAGTGACCCGTCACAGGACGGGAATGAAAAACTGTTTTTT; CDR3: CATSDPSQDGNEKLFF
D: NA; size: NA; V: TRBV18; J: TRBJ1-2; DNA: TGTGCCAGCTCACCATTCGGCGGTGGAGGCTATGGCTACACCTTC; CDR3: CASSPFGGGGYGYTF
D: TRBD2; size: NA; V: TRBV4-1; J: TRBJ2-7; DNA: TGCGCCAGCAGCCCCCGTTTCCCTAGCGGGAGCTCCTACGAGCAGTACTTC; CDR3: CASSPRFPSGSSYEQYF
D: TRBD1; size: NA; V: TRBV19; J: TRBJ2-7; DNA: TGTGCCAGTAGTCGCTACCGGACAGGGGGCTCCTCCTACGAGCAGTACTTC; CDR3: CASSRYRTGGSSYEQYF
D: TRBD2; size: NA; V: TRBV10-3; J: TRBJ2-2; DNA: TGTGCCATCAGTGAGTTTCTAGCGGGAGGTAGCACCGGGGAGCTGTTTTTT; CDR3: CAISEFLAGGSTGELFF
D: NA; size: NA; V: TRBV27; J: TRBJ1-2; DNA: TGTGCCAGCAGTTTACAGGGTGGAGATGGGTTTCATGGCTACACCTTC; CDR3: CASSLQGGDGFHGYTF
D: TRBD2; size: NA; V: TRBV5-1; J: TRBJ2-1; DNA: TGCGCCAGCAGCACCATTTCTAGCGGATGGGCCTACAATGAGCAGTTCTTC; CDR3: CASSTISSGWAYNEQFF
D: TRBD1; size: NA; V: TRBV19; J: TRBJ2-5; DNA: TGTGCCAGTAGTATAAACAGGGGAGAGACCCAGTACTTC; CDR3: CASSINRGETQYF
D: NA; size: NA; V: TRBV7-2; J: TRBJ2-7; DNA: TGTGCCAGCAGCCCAGGTCCCAATTCCATCTACGAGCAGTACTTC; CDR3: CASSPGPNSIYEQYF
D: NA; size: once; V: TRBV7-3; J: TRBJ2-5; DNA: TGTGCCAGCAGCTCTTTCCCGGGAATCGGGACCCAGTACTTC; CDR3: CASSSFPGIGTQYF
D: NA; size: NA; V: TRBV5-1; J: TRBJ2-1; DNA: TGCGCCAGCAGCTATTCTGGGTCTACTTGGAGGGAAAATGAGCAGTTCTTC; CDR3: CASSYSGSTWRENEQFF
D: NA; size: once; V: TRBV28; J: TRBJ2-7; DNA: TGTGCCAGCAGTCCGTCCCCCACAGGCTACGAGCAGTACTTC; CDR3: CASSPSPTGYEQYF
D: TRBD2; size: NA; V: TRBV6-5; J: TRBJ2-5; DNA: TGTGCCAGCAGTTACACTAGCGGGGGGGCCGGGAAGACCCAGTACTTC; CDR3: CASSYTSGGAGKTQYF
D: TRBD2; size: NA; V: TRBV5-6; J: TRBJ2-7; DNA: TGTGCCAGCACCGGGAGGGCCCACGAGCAGTACTTC; CDR3: CASTGRAHEQYF